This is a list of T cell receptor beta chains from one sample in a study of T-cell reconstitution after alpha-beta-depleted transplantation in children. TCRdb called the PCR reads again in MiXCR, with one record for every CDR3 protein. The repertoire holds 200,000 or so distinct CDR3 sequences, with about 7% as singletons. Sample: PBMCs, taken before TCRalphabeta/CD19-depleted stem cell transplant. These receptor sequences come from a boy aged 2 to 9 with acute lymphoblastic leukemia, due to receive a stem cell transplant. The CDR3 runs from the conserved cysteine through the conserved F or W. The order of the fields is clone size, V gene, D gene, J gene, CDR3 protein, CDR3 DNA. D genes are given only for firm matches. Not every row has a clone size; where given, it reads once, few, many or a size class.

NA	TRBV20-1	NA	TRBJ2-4	CSASKGGRDIQYF	TGCAGTGCTAGCAAGGGGGGTAGAGACATTCAGTACTTC
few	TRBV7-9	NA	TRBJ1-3	CASSPGVNSGNTIYF	TGTGCCAGCAGCCCTGGGGTGAACTCTGGAAACACCATATATTTT
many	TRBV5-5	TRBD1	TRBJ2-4	CASRPGTGALVGKNIQYF	TGTGCCAGCAGGCCCGGGACAGGGGCGTTAGTAGGCAAAAACATTCAGTACTTC
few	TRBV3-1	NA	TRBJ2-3	CASSQGGFGPTDTQYF	TGTGCCAGCAGCCAAGGCGGCTTTGGGCCCACAGATACGCAGTATTTT
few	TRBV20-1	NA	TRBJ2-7	CSARDLRGYEQYF	TGCAGTGCTAGAGACCTCCGGGGATACGAGCAGTACTTC
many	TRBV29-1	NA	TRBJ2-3	CSVGQFTDTQYF	TGCAGCGTTGGCCAGTTCACAGATACGCAGTATTTT
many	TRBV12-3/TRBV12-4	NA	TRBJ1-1	CASSRTGTEAFF	TGTGCCAGCAGCCGGACCGGAACTGAAGCTTTCTTT
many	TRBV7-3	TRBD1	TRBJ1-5	CASGQAVNQPQHF	TGTGCCAGCGGACAGGCGGTTAATCAGCCCCAGCATTTT
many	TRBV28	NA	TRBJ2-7	CASSLPPSDEQYF	TGTGCCAGCAGTTTACCCCCCTCCGACGAGCAGTACTTC
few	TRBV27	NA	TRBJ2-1	CASTVSRGNNEQFF	TGTGCCAGCACCGTTTCCCGAGGTAACAATGAGCAGTTCTTC
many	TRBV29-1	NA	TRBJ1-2	CSVEAEDGYTF	TGCAGCGTTGAGGCCGAGGATGGCTACACCTTC
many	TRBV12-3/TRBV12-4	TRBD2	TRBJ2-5	CASSGRLAGETQYF	TGTGCCAGCAGCGGTCGACTAGCTGGGGAGACCCAGTACTTC
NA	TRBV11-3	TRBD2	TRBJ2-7	CASGPRGGAYSYEQYF	TGTGCCAGCGGCCCCCGGGGGGGGGCCTACTCCTACGAGCAGTACTTC
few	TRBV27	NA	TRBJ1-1	CASSKNRIEAFF	TGTGCCAGCAGTAAGAACAGGATTGAAGCTTTCTTT
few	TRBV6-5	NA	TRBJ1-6	CASSYSMAAGSSYNSPLHF	TGTGCCAGCAGTTACTCGATGGCAGCAGGGAGCTCCTATAATTCACCCCTCCACTTT
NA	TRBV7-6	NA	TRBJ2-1	CASSGLQDNEQFF	TGTGCCAGCAGCGGTCTTCAGGACAATGAGCAGTTCTTC
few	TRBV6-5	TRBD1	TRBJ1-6	CASSYSTRTGGNSPLHF	TGTGCCAGCAGTTACTCAACCCGGACAGGAGGCAATTCACCCCTCCACTTT
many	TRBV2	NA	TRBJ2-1	CASGKGRDEQFF	TGTGCCAGCGGTAAGGGTAGGGATGAGCAGTTCTTC
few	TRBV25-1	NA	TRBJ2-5	CASSRVQGVGIQETQYF	TGTGCCAGCAGTCGGGTTCAGGGCGTGGGGATACAAGAGACCCAGTACTTC
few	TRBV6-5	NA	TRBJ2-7	CASSYSLASSYEQYF	TGTGCCAGCAGTTACAGCTTAGCGTCCTCCTACGAGCAGTACTTC
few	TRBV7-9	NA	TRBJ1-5	CASSLGEGHQPQHF	TGTGCCAGCAGCTTGGGAGAGGGCCATCAGCCCCAGCATTTT
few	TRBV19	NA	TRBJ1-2	CASSNRPRDNYGYTF	TGTGCCAGTAGTAACCGCCCGCGTGATAACTATGGCTACACCTTC
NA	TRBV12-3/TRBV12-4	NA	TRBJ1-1	CASSSTRGEFEAFF	TGTGCCAGCAGTTCCACCCGAGGGGAATTTGAAGCTTTCTTT
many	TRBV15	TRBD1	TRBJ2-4	CATSRDQGQQNIQYF	TGTGCCACCAGCAGAGATCAGGGACAGCAAAACATTCAGTACTTC
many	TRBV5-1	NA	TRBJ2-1	CASSLAQGTSYNEQFF	TGCGCCAGCAGCTTGGCCCAGGGGACCTCCTACAATGAGCAGTTCTTC
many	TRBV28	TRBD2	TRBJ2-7	CASSLGGGREQYF	TGTGCCAGCAGTTTGGGGGGGGGACGCGAGCAGTACTTC
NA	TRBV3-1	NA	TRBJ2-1	CASSPQGKLNEQFF	TGTGCCAGCAGCCCCCAAGGAAAGCTCAATGAGCAGTTCTTC
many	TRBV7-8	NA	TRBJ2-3	CASSRWVGGTDTQYF	TGTGCCAGCAGCCGTTGGGTCGGAGGCACAGATACGCAGTATTTT